A selection of T cell receptor beta chains follows, all from one sample in a study of T cells in narcolepsy. Repertoires were generated with immunoSEQ multiplex PCR, while TCRdb's copy carries only in-frame clones and drops some. The sample contains just under 35,000 clones, 65% to 85% of which appear only once. Input material: memory (CD45RA-) CD4+ T cells from blood. Receptors originate from a human donor in good health. CDR3s include the opening cysteine and the closing phenylalanine or tryptophan. D genes are given only for firm matches. Size is omitted from some rows. Given values are once, few, many or a class for expanded clones.

size	D	V	J	CDR3	DNA
once	.	TRBV7-2	TRBJ1-2	CASSSIWGAGYGYTF	TGTGCCAGCAGCTCCATCTGGGGGGCGGGCTATGGCTACACCTTC
once	TRBD2	TRBV6-5	TRBJ2-3	CASRDWEGADTQYF	TGTGCCAGCAGGGACTGGGAGGGAGCAGATACGCAGTATTTT
.	TRBD1	TRBV4-3	TRBJ1-5	CASSQSFRDRGYQPQHF	TGCGCCAGCAGCCAATCATTCCGGGACAGGGGTTATCAGCCCCAGCATTTT
.	.	TRBV5-6	TRBJ2-7	CASSLVYEQYF	TGTGCCAGCAGCTTGGTCTACGAGCAGTACTTC
.	.	TRBV2	TRBJ2-1	CASSDRVKGARGTYNEQFF	TGTGCCAGCAGTGACCGGGTGAAGGGAGCAAGAGGGACCTACAATGAGCAGTTCTTC
.	TRBD2	TRBV18	TRBJ2-7	CASSPPLAGGRHEQYF	TGTGCCAGCTCACCACCGTTAGCGGGAGGGCGCCACGAGCAGTACTTC
.	TRBD1	TRBV9	TRBJ2-7	CASSRGQDISYEQYF	TGTGCCAGCAGCCGGGGACAGGACATCTCCTACGAGCAGTACTTC
few	.	TRBV28	TRBJ2-7	CASSFPRGLSYEQYF	TGTGCCAGCAGTTTTCCCAGGGGACTGTCCTACGAGCAGTACTTC
.	TRBD2	TRBV4-1	TRBJ2-1	CASSQDPLGLAGNEQFF	TGCGCCAGCAGCCAAGACCCCTTAGGACTAGCGGGCAATGAGCAGTTCTTC
.	TRBD1	TRBV7-2	TRBJ2-1	CASSLSLTTGFEQFF	TGTGCCAGCAGCTTATCGTTGACGACAGGGTTTGAGCAGTTCTTC
.	.	TRBV20-1	TRBJ2-7	CSVYGDEQYF	TGCAGTGTCTATGGGGACGAGCAGTACTTC
.	.	TRBV19	TRBJ2-3	CASSSSRSRTDTQYF	TGTGCCAGTAGTAGTTCCCGCAGCAGGACAGATACGCAGTATTTT
.	.	TRBV7-2	TRBJ2-1	CASSQVRGLRREGGEQFF	TGTGCCAGCAGCCAGGTCAGGGGGCTTAGGAGGGAGGGCGGTGAGCAGTTCTTC
.	TRBD1	TRBV6-4	TRBJ1-2	CASSWGQFYGYTF	TGTGCCAGCAGCTGGGGACAGTTCTATGGCTACACCTTC
.	TRBD1	TRBV28	TRBJ1-6	CASSPRGSSYNSPLHF	TGTGCCAGCAGCCCCAGGGGGAGCTCCTATAATTCACCCCTCCACTTT
.	TRBD1	TRBV6-6	TRBJ1-2	CASNRQGGDYGYTF	TGTGCCAGCAATAGACAGGGAGGCGACTATGGCTACACCTTC
once	TRBD2	TRBV9	TRBJ2-3	CASSRPSGGGTDTQYF	TGTGCCAGCAGCAGGCCTAGCGGGGGAGGCACAGATACGCAGTATTTT
.	TRBD1	TRBV7-6	TRBJ2-5	CASSSGQGRGETQYF	TGTGCCAGCAGCTCGGGACAGGGGAGAGGAGAGACCCAGTACTTC
.	TRBD2	TRBV7-3	TRBJ2-5	CASSPGLAGGSETQYF	TGTGCCAGCAGCCCGGGACTAGCGGGGGGGTCTGAGACCCAGTACTTC
once	.	TRBV7-2	TRBJ2-1	CASSRTRNSYNEQFF	TGTGCCAGCAGCCGAACTCGGAACTCCTACAATGAGCAGTTCTTC
.	.	TRBV19	TRBJ2-4	CASSPRNSGALAKNIQYF	TGTGCCAGTAGTCCCCGGAATTCGGGGGCCCTAGCCAAAAACATTCAGTACTTC
.	.	TRBV4-2	TRBJ2-7	CASSQGAERDEQYF	TGTGCCAGCAGCCAAGGAGCTGAGAGGGACGAGCAGTACTTC
once	.	TRBV9	TRBJ1-2	CASREGNYGYTF	TGTGCCAGCAGGGAGGGTAACTATGGCTACACCTTC
.	.	TRBV7-6	TRBJ2-1	CASSLDLSWGIGGEQFF	TGTGCCAGCAGCTTAGACCTAAGTTGGGGGATAGGGGGTGAGCAGTTCTTC
.	TRBD1	TRBV19	TRBJ1-6	CASSPGQGDHFSYNSPLHF	TGTGCCAGTAGCCCGGGACAGGGCGACCATTTCTCCTATAATTCACCCCTCCACTTT
.	TRBD1	TRBV5-1	TRBJ1-2	CASSSEAGGEIYGYTF	TGCGCCAGCAGCTCGGAAGCAGGGGGCGAAATCTATGGCTACACCTTC
few	.	TRBV21-1	TRBJ2-4	CASSPRTSGTLAKNIQYF	TGTGCCAGCAGCCCGCGGACTAGCGGGACTCTAGCCAAAAACATTCAGTACTTC
.	.	TRBV28	TRBJ1-5	CASSLNRPGNQPQHF	TGTGCCAGCAGTTTAAACAGGCCGGGCAATCAGCCCCAGCATTTT
.	TRBD1	TRBV5-5	TRBJ1-5	CASSLAIGGQPQHF	TGTGCCAGCAGCTTGGCCATAGGGGGCCAGCCCCAGCATTTT